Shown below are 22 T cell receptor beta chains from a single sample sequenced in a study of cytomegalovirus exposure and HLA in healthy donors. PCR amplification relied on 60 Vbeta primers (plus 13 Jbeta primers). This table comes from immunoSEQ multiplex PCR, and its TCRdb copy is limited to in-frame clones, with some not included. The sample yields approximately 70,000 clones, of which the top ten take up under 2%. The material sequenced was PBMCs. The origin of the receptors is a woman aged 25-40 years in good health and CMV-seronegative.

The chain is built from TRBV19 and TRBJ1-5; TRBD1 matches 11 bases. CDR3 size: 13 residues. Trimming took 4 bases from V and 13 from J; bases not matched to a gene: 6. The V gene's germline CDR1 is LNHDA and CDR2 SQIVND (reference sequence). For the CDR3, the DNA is TGTGCCAGTAGTAGGGAAGGACAGGGGGCTCAGCATTTT. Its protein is CASSREGQGAQHF. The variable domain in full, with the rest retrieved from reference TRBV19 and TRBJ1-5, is DGGITQSPKYLFRKEGQNVTLSCEQNLNHDAMYWYRQDPGQGLRLIYYSQIVNDFQKGDIAEGYSVSREKKESFPLTVTSAQKNPTAFYLCASSREGQGAQHFGDGTRLSIL.

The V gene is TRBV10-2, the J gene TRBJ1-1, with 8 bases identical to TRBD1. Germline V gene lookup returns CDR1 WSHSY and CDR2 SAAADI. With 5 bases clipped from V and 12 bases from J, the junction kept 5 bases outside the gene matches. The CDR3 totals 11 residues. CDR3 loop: CASSPDRGSFF. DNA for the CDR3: TGCGCCAGCAGTCCCGACAGGGGATCTTTCTTT.

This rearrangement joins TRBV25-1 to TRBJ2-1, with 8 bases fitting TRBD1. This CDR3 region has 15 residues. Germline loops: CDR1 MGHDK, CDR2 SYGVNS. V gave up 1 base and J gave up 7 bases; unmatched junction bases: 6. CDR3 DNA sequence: TGTGCCAGCAGTGAATCCGCCAGGGGGCGGAATGAGCAGTTCTTC. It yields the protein CASSESARGRNEQFF.

The CDR3 region is CASSATGGSGNTIYF. Here the CDR3 DNA reads TGTGCCAGCAGCGCGACAGGGGGTTCTGGAAACACCATATATTTT. This chain uses TRBV7-3 with TRBJ1-3; 9 positions match TRBD1. Germline V gene sequence: CDR1 SGHTA, CDR2 FQGTGA. This CDR3 region has 15 residues. The J segment lost 1 base and the V segment lost 5 bases, leaving 3 bases of the junction unmatched. The full variable domain, with the rest looked up from reference TRBV7-3 and TRBJ1-3, is GAGVSQTPSNKVTEKGKYVELRCDPISGHTALYWYRQSLGQGPEFLIYFQGTGAADDSGLPNDRFFAVRPEGSVSTLKIQRTERGDSAVYLCASSATGGSGNTIYFGEGSWLTVV.

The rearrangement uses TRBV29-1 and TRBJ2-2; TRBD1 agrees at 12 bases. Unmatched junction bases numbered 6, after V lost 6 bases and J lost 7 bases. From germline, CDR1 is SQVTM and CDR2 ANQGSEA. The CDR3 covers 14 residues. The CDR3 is CSVPGQGAIGELFF. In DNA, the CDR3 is TGCAGCGTCCCGGGACAGGGGGCAATCGGGGAGCTGTTTTTT.

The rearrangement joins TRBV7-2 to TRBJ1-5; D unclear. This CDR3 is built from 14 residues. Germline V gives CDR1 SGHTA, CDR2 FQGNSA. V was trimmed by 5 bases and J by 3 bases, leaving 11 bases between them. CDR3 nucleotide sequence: TGTGCCAGCAGCATGGCAGCGGCCAATCAGCCCCAGCATTTT. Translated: CASSMAAANQPQHF. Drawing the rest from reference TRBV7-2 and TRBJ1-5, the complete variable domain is GAGVSQSPSNKVTEKGKDVELRCDPISGHTALYWYRQSLGQGLEFLIYFQGNSAPDKSGLPSDRFSAERTGGSVSTLTIQRTQQEDSAVYLCASSMAAANQPQHFGDGTRLSIL.

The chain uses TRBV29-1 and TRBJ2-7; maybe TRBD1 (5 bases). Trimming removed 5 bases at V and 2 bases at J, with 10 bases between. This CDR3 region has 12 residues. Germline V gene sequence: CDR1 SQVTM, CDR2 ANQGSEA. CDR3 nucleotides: TGCAGCGTTCATAGGGGCCCCTACGAGCAGTACTTC. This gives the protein CSVHRGPYEQYF.

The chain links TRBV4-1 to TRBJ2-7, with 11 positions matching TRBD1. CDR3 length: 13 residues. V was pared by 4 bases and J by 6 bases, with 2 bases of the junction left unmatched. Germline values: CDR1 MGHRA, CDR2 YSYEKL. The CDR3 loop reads CASSRGTGGEQYF. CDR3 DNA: TGCGCCAGCAGCCGTGGGACAGGGGGCGAGCAGTACTTC.

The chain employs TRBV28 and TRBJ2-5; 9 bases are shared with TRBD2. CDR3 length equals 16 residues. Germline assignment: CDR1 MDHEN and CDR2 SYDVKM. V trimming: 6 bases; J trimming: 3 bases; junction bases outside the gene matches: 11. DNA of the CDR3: TGTGCCAGCAGCAACCCGGGGTTAGCGGGGGAAGAGACCCAGTACTTC. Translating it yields CASSNPGLAGEETQYF.

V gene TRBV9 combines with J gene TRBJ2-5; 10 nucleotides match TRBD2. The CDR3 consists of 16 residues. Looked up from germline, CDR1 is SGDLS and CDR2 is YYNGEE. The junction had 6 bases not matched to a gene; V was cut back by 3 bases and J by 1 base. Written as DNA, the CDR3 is TGTGCCAGCAGCGCCGGTAGCGGGGGGCTCCAAGAGACCCAGTACTTC. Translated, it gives CASSAGSGGLQETQYF.

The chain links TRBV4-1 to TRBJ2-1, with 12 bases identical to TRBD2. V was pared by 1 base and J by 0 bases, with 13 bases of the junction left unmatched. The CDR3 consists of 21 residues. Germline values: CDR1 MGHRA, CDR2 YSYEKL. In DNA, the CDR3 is TGCGCCAGCAGCCAAGCGAGAGCTAGCGGGAGGGCCCCTAGCTCCTACAATGAGCAGTTCTTC. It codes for CASSQARASGRAPSSYNEQFF.

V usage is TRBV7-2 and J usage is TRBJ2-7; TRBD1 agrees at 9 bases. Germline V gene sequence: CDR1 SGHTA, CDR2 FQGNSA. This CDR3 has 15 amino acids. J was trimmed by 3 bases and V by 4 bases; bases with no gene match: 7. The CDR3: CASSSGQGTLYEQYF. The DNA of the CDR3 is TGTGCCAGCAGCTCAGGACAGGGGACCCTCTACGAGCAGTACTTC.

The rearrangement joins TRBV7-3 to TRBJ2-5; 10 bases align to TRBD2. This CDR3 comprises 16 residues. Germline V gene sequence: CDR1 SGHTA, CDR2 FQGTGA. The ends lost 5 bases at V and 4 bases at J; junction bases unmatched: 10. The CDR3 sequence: CASSAMGTSERETQYF. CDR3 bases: TGTGCCAGCAGCGCAATGGGGACTAGCGAGAGAGAGACCCAGTACTTC.

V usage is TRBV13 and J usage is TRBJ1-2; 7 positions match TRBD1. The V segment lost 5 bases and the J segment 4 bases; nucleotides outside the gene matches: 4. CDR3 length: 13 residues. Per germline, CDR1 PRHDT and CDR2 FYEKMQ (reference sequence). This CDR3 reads CASSVRDSYGYTF. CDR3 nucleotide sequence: TGTGCCAGCAGCGTCCGGGACAGCTATGGCTACACCTTC.

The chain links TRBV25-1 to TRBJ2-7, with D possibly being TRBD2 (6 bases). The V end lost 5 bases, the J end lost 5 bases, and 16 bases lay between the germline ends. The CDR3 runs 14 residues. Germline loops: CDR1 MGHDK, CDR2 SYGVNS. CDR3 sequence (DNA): TGTGCCAGCAGTCTAAGAGGCGGGGTTCACGAGCAGTACTTC. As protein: CASSLRGGVHEQYF.

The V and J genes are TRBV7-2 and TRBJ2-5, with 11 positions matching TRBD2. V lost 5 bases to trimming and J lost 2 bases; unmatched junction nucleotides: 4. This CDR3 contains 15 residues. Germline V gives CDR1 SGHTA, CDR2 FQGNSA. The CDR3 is CASSTRLAGQETQYF. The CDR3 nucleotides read TGTGCCAGCAGCACTCGACTAGCGGGGCAAGAGACCCAGTACTTC.

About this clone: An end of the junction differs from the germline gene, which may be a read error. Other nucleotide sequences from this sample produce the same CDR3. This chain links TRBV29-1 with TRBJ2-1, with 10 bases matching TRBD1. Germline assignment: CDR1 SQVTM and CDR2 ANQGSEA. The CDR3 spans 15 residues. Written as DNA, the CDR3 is TGCAGCGTTGAAGATCGGGACAGGGGCTACAATGAACAGTTCTTC. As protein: CSVEDRDRGYNEQFF.

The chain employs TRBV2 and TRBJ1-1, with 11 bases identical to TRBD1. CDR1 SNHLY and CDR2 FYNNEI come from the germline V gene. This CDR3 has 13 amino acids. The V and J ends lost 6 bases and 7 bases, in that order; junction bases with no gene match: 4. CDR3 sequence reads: CASRGTGGFEAFF. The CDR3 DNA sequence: TGTGCCAGCAGGGGGACAGGGGGATTTGAAGCTTTCTTT.

CDR3 sequence (DNA): TGCGCCAGCAGCCAAGGTGATAGCGCGTATGGGGCCAACGTCCTGACTTTC. Its protein product is CASSQGDSAYGANVLTF. The chain joins TRBV4-1 to TRBJ2-6, with D possibly TRBD2 on 5 matching bases. V shed 1 base and J shed 3 bases, with 13 bases lying between them. Germline V gene sequence: CDR1 MGHRA, CDR2 YSYEKL. The CDR3 contains 17 residues.

CDR3 DNA: TGTGCCTGGAGTGTTGAGGGGGCTAAACAGTTCTTC. Protein sequence: CAWSVEGAKQFF. The chain is built from TRBV30 and TRBJ2-1; TRBD1 agrees at 7 bases. This CDR3 region has 12 residues. Germline trimming cut 0 bases from V and 13 bases from J; bases unmatched to any gene: 6. The germline gives CDR1 GTSNPN, CDR2 SVGIG (reference sequence). The complete variable domain, with remaining parts taken from reference TRBV30 and TRBJ2-1, reads SQTIHQWPATLVQPVGSPLSLECTVEGTSNPNLYWYRQAAGRGLQLLFYSVGIGQISSEVPQNLSASRPQDRQFILSSKKLLLSDSGFYLCAWSVEGAKQFFGPGTRLTVL.

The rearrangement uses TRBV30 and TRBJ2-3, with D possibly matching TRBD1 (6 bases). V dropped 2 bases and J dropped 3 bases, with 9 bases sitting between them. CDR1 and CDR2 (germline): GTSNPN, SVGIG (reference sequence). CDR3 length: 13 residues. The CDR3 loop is CAWSIRGTDTQYF. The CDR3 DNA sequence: TGTGCCTGGAGTATCAGGGGAACAGATACGCAGTATTTT.

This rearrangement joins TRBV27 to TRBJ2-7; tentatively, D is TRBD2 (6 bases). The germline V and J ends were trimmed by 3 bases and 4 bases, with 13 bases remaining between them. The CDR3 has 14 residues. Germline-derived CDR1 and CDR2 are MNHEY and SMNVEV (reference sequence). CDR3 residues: CASSLGGMGYEQYF. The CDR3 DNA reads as TGTGCCAGCAGTTTGGGCGGGATGGGGTACGAGCAGTACTTC.